These T cell receptor beta chains were read from a single sample in a study of blood T cell repertoires in COVID-19. TCRdb's table, derived via immunoSEQ multiplex PCR, lists solely in-frame clones and lacks some. The data hold roughly 150,000 clones, with 75% to 90% observed a single time. Sequencing was done on a sample of peripheral blood. The receptors here all came from an elderly man with acute or convalescent COVID-19. Both conserved end residues are part of each CDR3. D genes are given only for firm matches. Only some rows state a clone size, as once, few, many or a class for expanded clones.

j_gene: TRBJ2-7; d_gene: NA; abundance: few; v_gene: TRBV28; len: 13; CDR3aa: CASSLRSPYEQYF; CDR3nt: TGTGCCAGCAGTTTACGTTCTCCCTACGAGCAGTACTTC
j_gene: TRBJ1-2; d_gene: NA; abundance: NA; v_gene: TRBV28; len: 15; CDR3aa: CASRGQGSLNYGYTF; CDR3nt: TGTGCCAGCAGGGGGCAGGGTTCCCTTAACTATGGCTACACCTTC
j_gene: TRBJ2-6; d_gene: TRBD1; abundance: NA; v_gene: TRBV18; len: 18; CDR3aa: CASSWDAQGTAGANVLTF; CDR3nt: TGTGCCAGCTCATGGGACGCGCAGGGGACAGCTGGGGCCAACGTCCTGACTTTC
j_gene: TRBJ2-5; d_gene: NA; abundance: NA; v_gene: TRBV2; len: 14; CDR3aa: CASSEGPVQETQYF; CDR3nt: TGTGCCAGCAGTGAGGGGCCCGTCCAAGAGACCCAGTACTTC
j_gene: TRBJ2-1; d_gene: TRBD2; abundance: NA; v_gene: TRBV27; len: 16; CDR3aa: CASSLNPSGSYNEQFF; CDR3nt: TGTGCCAGCAGTCTAAACCCTAGCGGGAGTTACAATGAGCAGTTCTTC
j_gene: TRBJ2-1; d_gene: TRBD2; abundance: NA; v_gene: TRBV5-1; len: 15; CDR3aa: CASTEGLAGGNEQFF; CDR3nt: TGCGCCAGCACAGAGGGACTCGCGGGGGGGAATGAGCAGTTCTTC
j_gene: TRBJ2-2; d_gene: TRBD2; abundance: NA; v_gene: TRBV7-8; len: 19; CDR3aa: CASSEWGLAGALNTGELFF; CDR3nt: TGTGCCAGCAGCGAGTGGGGACTAGCGGGAGCCCTGAACACCGGGGAGCTGTTTTTT
j_gene: TRBJ2-2; d_gene: NA; abundance: few; v_gene: TRBV9; len: 15; CDR3aa: CASSVISRGTGELFF; CDR3nt: TGTGCCAGCAGCGTAATCAGTCGAGGCACCGGGGAGCTGTTTTTT
j_gene: TRBJ2-2; d_gene: NA; abundance: NA; v_gene: TRBV3-1/TRBV3-2; len: 14; CDR3aa: CASSHRGVTGELFF; CDR3nt: TGTGCCAGCAGCCACCGGGGAGTTACCGGGGAGCTGTTTTTT
j_gene: TRBJ1-3; d_gene: NA; abundance: NA; v_gene: TRBV2; len: 15; CDR3aa: CASSLGLGGEYTIYF; CDR3nt: TGTGCCAGCTCATTGGGCCTCGGGGGGGAATACACCATATATTTT
j_gene: TRBJ1-5; d_gene: TRBD1; abundance: NA; v_gene: TRBV5-1; len: 14; CDR3aa: CASSPGTGVQPQHF; CDR3nt: TGCGCCAGCAGCCCCGGGACAGGGGTTCAGCCCCAGCATTTT
j_gene: TRBJ2-7; d_gene: TRBD2; abundance: NA; v_gene: TRBV6-5; len: 13; CDR3aa: CASSPAGNYEQYF; CDR3nt: TGTGCCAGCAGTCCAGCGGGAAACTACGAGCAGTACTTC
j_gene: TRBJ2-5; d_gene: NA; abundance: NA; v_gene: TRBV21-1; len: 17; CDR3aa: CASRGGGVYTNQETQYF; CDR3nt: TGTGCCAGCCGGGGCGGCGGGGTCTATACTAACCAAGAGACCCAGTACTTC
j_gene: TRBJ2-2; d_gene: NA; abundance: NA; v_gene: TRBV7-6; len: 13; CDR3aa: CASLAGGTGELFF; CDR3nt: TGTGCCAGCCTGGCGGGCGGGACCGGGGAGCTGTTTTTT
j_gene: TRBJ2-5; d_gene: TRBD2; abundance: NA; v_gene: TRBV30; len: 15; CDR3aa: CAWSPGLAGEETQYF; CDR3nt: TGTGCCTGGAGCCCGGGACTAGCGGGAGAAGAGACCCAGTACTTC
j_gene: TRBJ1-5; d_gene: TRBD1; abundance: NA; v_gene: TRBV6-1; len: 13; CDR3aa: CASNPDPTGAQHF; CDR3nt: TGTGCCAGCAACCCCGACCCCACAGGGGCCCAGCATTTT
j_gene: TRBJ1-2; d_gene: NA; abundance: NA; v_gene: TRBV27; len: 16; CDR3aa: CASSLLVSGVNYGYTF; CDR3nt: TGTGCCAGCAGTTTATTGGTGTCAGGGGTTAACTATGGCTACACCTTC
j_gene: TRBJ1-4; d_gene: TRBD1; abundance: NA; v_gene: TRBV28; len: 16; CDR3aa: CASSFVTGNTNEKLFF; CDR3nt: TGTGCCAGCAGTTTCGTGACAGGGAATACTAATGAAAAACTGTTTTTT
j_gene: TRBJ1-4; d_gene: TRBD1; abundance: few; v_gene: TRBV7-9; len: 14; CDR3aa: CASSLAQGREKLFF; CDR3nt: TGTGCCAGCAGCTTAGCACAGGGGCGGGAAAAACTGTTTTTT
j_gene: TRBJ2-1; d_gene: TRBD1; abundance: NA; v_gene: TRBV29-1; len: 14; CDR3aa: CSVDRDRGDNEQFF; CDR3nt: TGCAGCGTTGACCGGGACAGGGGGGACAATGAGCAGTTCTTC
j_gene: TRBJ2-3; d_gene: NA; abundance: NA; v_gene: TRBV6-5; len: 15; CDR3aa: CASRPQGVSTDTQYF; CDR3nt: TGTGCCAGCAGACCACAGGGAGTAAGCACAGATACGCAGTATTTT
j_gene: TRBJ2-3; d_gene: NA; abundance: NA; v_gene: TRBV6-2/TRBV6-3; len: 14; CDR3aa: CASSDRVSTDTQYF; CDR3nt: TGTGCCAGCAGCGACAGAGTGAGCACAGATACGCAGTATTTT
j_gene: TRBJ1-5; d_gene: TRBD1; abundance: NA; v_gene: TRBV5-5; len: 13; CDR3aa: CASSWDRGQPQHF; CDR3nt: TGTGCCAGCAGCTGGGACAGGGGTCAGCCCCAGCATTTT
j_gene: TRBJ1-2; d_gene: NA; abundance: NA; v_gene: TRBV5-4; len: 15; CDR3aa: CASSLGSQGNYGYTF; CDR3nt: TGTGCCAGCAGCTTGGGGAGTCAGGGTAACTATGGCTACACCTTC
j_gene: TRBJ1-4; d_gene: TRBD1; abundance: NA; v_gene: TRBV7-9; len: 16; CDR3aa: CASSLGQGATGEKLFF; CDR3nt: TGTGCCAGCAGCTTGGGGCAGGGGGCGACTGGGGAAAAACTGTTTTTT
j_gene: TRBJ1-5; d_gene: NA; abundance: NA; v_gene: TRBV19; len: 15; CDR3aa: CASNGGGRGNQPQHF; CDR3nt: TGTGCCAGTAATGGGGGCGGAAGGGGCAATCAGCCCCAGCATTTT
j_gene: TRBJ1-3; d_gene: TRBD1; abundance: NA; v_gene: TRBV10-3; len: 16; CDR3aa: CAISGQGANSGNTIYF; CDR3nt: TGTGCCATCAGTGGACAGGGGGCGAACTCTGGAAACACCATATATTTT
j_gene: TRBJ1-2; d_gene: NA; abundance: NA; v_gene: TRBV7-9; len: 14; CDR3aa: CASSLDLSTYGYTF; CDR3nt: TGTGCCAGCAGCTTAGATCTCAGTACCTATGGCTACACCTTC
j_gene: TRBJ2-2; d_gene: TRBD1; abundance: NA; v_gene: TRBV5-1; len: 15; CDR3aa: CASSQQGPPGGELFF; CDR3nt: TGCGCCAGCAGCCAACAGGGGCCGCCAGGCGGGGAGCTGTTTTTT
j_gene: TRBJ1-5; d_gene: TRBD1; abundance: NA; v_gene: TRBV30; len: 19; CDR3aa: CAWSRHPAGTGRSNQPQHF; CDR3nt: TGTGCCTGGAGTCGCCATCCAGCCGGGACAGGGCGCAGCAATCAGCCCCAGCATTTT
j_gene: TRBJ1-4; d_gene: NA; abundance: NA; v_gene: TRBV9; len: 13; CDR3aa: CASSPRPGEKLFF; CDR3nt: TGTGCCAGCAGCCCCCGCCCGGGTGAAAAACTGTTTTTT
j_gene: TRBJ1-6; d_gene: TRBD1; abundance: NA; v_gene: TRBV2; len: 14; CDR3aa: CASSVGQGNSPLHF; CDR3nt: TGTGCCAGCAGTGTAGGACAGGGAAACTCACCCCTCCACTTT
j_gene: TRBJ2-5; d_gene: TRBD2; abundance: NA; v_gene: TRBV9; len: 16; CDR3aa: CASSARVASGRETQYF; CDR3nt: TGTGCCAGCAGCGCCAGAGTAGCTAGCGGTCGAGAGACCCAGTACTTC